This T cell receptor beta chain emerged from a study of blood T cell repertoires in COVID-19. The assay was immunoSEQ multiplex PCR, and TCRdb's table has in-frame clones only and misses some. The table lists some 78,000 clones, 90% of them singletons. The CDR3 runs 13 residues. Germline V gene lookup returns CDR1 MNHNS and CDR2 SASEGT. V was clipped by 1 base and J by 5 bases, with 9 bases between them. The rearrangement uses TRBV6-1 and TRBJ2-7, with a possible D match to TRBD2 (6 bases). Sequencing was done on a sample of peripheral blood. This receptor was identified in a woman of 80 years or more with active or convalescent COVID-19. CDR3 DNA: TGTGCCAGCAGTGAAGAGGGCGGGGACGAGCAGTACTTC. It specifies CASSEEGGDEQYF.